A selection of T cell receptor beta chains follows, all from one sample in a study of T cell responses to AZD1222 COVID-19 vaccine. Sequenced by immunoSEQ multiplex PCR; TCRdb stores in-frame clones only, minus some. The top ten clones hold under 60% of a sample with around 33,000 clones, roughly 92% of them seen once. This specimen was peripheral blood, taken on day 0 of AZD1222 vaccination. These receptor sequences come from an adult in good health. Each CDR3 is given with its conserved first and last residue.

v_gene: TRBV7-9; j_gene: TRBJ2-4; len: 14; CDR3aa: CATGLRQGGNIQYF
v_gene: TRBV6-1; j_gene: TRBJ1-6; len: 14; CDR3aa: CASSEGGENSPLHF
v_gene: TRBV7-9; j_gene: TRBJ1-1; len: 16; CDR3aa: CASSTRQGSLDTEAFF
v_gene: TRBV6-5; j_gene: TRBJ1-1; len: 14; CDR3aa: CASNLGGLNTEAFF
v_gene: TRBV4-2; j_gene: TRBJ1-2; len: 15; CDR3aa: CASSQDRADFYGYTF
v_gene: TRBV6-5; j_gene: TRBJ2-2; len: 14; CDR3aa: CASRTTADTGELFF
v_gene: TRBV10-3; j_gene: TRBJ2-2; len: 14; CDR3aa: CAISEEYRAGELFF
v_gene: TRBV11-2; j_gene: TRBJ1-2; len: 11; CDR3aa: CASSEGNGYTF
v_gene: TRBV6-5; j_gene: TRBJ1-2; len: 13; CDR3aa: CASSPTGDYGYTF
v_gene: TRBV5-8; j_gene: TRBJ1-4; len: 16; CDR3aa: CASSLGLRDRGQKLFF
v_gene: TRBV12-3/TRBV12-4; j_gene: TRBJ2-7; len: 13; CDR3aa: CASSLGQSYEQYF
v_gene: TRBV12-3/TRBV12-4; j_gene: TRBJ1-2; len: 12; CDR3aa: CASSLSPEGYTF
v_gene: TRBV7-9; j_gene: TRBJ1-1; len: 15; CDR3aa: CASSLRQGRNTEAFF
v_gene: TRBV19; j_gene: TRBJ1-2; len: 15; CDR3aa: CASSPLGTPRSGYTF
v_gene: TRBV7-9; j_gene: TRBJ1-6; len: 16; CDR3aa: CASRGDQQVLNSPLHF
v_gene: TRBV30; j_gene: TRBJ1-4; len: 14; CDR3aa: CAWSVYAGNEKLFF
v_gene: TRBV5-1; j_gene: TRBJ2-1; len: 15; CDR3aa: CASSSGLAGYNEQFF
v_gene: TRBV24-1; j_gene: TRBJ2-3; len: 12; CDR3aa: CATSGGTDTQYF
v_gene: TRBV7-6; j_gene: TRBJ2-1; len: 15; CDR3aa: CASSLAAGGPFEQFF
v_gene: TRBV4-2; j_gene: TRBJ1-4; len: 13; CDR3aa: CASSQGAREKLFF
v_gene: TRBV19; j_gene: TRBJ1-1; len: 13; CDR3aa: CASTDRGYTEAFF
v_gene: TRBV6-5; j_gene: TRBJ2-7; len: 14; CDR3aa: CASSFLTGVGEQYF
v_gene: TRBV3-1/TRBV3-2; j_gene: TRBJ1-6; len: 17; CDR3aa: CASSRTTGGESSSPLHF
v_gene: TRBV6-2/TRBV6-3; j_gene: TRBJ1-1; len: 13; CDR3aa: CASSPPQETEAFF
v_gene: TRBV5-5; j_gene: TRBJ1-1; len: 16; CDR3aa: CASSVSPGQGYTEAFF
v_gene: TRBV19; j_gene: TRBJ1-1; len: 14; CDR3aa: CASSVGPPPFEAFF
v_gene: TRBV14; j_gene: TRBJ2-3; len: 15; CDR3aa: CASSRSTVGIDTQYF
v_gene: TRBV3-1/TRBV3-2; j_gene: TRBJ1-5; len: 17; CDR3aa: CASSQRQGGSRNQPQHF
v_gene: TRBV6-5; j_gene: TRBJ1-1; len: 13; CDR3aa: CASSYVRRTEAFF
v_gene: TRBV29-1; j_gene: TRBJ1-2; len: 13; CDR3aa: CSAGEAGYYGYTF
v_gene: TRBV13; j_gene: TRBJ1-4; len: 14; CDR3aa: CASSPQGEVEKLFF
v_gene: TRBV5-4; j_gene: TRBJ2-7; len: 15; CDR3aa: CASSLGGTSVDEQYF
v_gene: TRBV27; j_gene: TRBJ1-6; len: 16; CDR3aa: CASSLLVLGGNSPLHF
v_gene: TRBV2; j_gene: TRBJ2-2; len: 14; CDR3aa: CAGAETVDTGELFF
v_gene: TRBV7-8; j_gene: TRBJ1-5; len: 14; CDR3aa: CASSPQGPGQPQHF
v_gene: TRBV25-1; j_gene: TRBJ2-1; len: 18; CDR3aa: CASSVGLAGGSSYNEQFF
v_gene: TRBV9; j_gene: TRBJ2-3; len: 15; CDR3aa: CASSVGSQGIDTQYF
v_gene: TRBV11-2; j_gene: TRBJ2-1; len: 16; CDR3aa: CASSARTSGGYNEQFF
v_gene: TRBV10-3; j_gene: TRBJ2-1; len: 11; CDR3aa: CAISETDEQFF
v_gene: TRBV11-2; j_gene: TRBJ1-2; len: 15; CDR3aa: CASSLVVGPGYGYTF
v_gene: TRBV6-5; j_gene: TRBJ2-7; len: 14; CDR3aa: CATHTGTLTYEQYF
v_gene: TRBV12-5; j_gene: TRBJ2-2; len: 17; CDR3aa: CASGFRPGTGNTGELFF
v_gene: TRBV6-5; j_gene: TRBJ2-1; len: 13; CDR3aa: CATHPATHNEQFF
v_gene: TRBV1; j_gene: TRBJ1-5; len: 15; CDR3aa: CTSSQDGTDPRPQHF
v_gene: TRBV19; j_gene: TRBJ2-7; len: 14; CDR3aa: CATRDGRTAYEQYF